Below, 5 T cell receptor beta chains from the same sample are listed, as sequenced in a study of tumor and adjacent non-tumor tissue in lung cancer. TCRbeta libraries were built with three rounds of nested PCR, modified from ARM-PCR. TCRdb re-called the multiplex PCR reads with MiXCR, one entry per CDR3 protein. The data contain roughly 120,000 distinct CDR3 sequences, roughly 75% of them singletons. This sample's RNA came from whole unsorted tissue. Source material: lung tumor tissue. The origin of the receptors is a woman aged 60-75 years with non-small cell lung cancer.

In the case of this clonotype: The conserved closing phenylalanine or tryptophan is absent in this CDR3, likely reflecting a read error. The chain combines TRBV6-2 or TRBV6-3 with TRBJ2-5, with D perhaps given as TRBD1 or TRBD2 (5 bases each). CDR3 length: 16 residues. Germline V gives CDR1 MNHEY, CDR2 SVGEGT. The CDR3 protein is CARSYNVGGRGQTQYV. The CDR3 nucleotides read TGTGCCAGAAGTTACAACGTCGGAGGACGGGGACAGACCCAGTACGTC.

Worth noting for this clonotype: At one end the junction does not follow the germline gene, possibly because of a read error. The chain carries TRBV4-3 and TRBJ2-6; D uncertain. CDR3 length: 14 amino acids. CDR1 LGHNA and CDR2 YSLEER come from the germline V gene. The CDR3: CASIQERGANVLTF. CDR3 sequence (DNA): TGCGCAAGCATCCAAGAACGCGGGGCCAACGTCCTGACTTTC.

This clonotype appeared a single time. J is TRBJ1-5 and V is TRBV13; no clear D. From germline, CDR1 is PRHDT and CDR2 FYEKMQ (reference sequence). The CDR3 consists of 17 residues. V was pared by 4 bases and J by 6 bases, with 22 bases between. CDR3 nucleotides: TGTGCCAGCAGCTCCTCGGATGCGGGGAGGAACATTCAGCCCCAGCATTTT. Protein: CASSSSDAGRNIQPQHF. The full variable domain, completed using reference TRBV13 and TRBJ1-5, is AAGVIQSPRHLIKEKRETATLKCYPIPRHDTVYWYQQGPGQDPQFLISFYEKMQSDKGSIPDRFSAQQFSDYHSELNMSSLELGDSALYFCASSSSDAGRNIQPQHFGDGTRLSIL.

Note on this clonotype: Possible read error: a much larger clone is one base away. The CDR3 sequence: CTSSFESNTEAFF. CDR3 sequence (DNA): TGTACCAGCAGCTTTGAGTCAAATACTGAAGCTTTCTTT. The chain couples TRBV6-5 to TRBJ1-1; no reliable D call. This CDR3 is 13 amino acids long. The germline CDR1 and CDR2 sequences are MNHEY and SVGAGI.

A note on this clonotype: Relative to the germline gene, one junction end is altered; a read error may explain this. The chain links TRBV7-2 to TRBJ2-3, with D possibly TRBD2 on 5 matching bases. Germline V gene lookup returns CDR1 SGHTA and CDR2 FQGNSA. This CDR3 has 18 residues. The CDR3 reads CASILVRARLASTDTQYF. The CDR3 bases are TGTGCCAGCATCTTAGTCCGCGCCAGGCTAGCTAGCACAGATACGCAGTATTTT.